The next 4 T cell receptor beta chains were all read from a single sample in a study of cytomegalovirus exposure and HLA in healthy donors (dated 2017 in TCRdb). The method behind the library was the immunoSEQ multiplex PCR assay. The multiplex PCR relied on a mix of 60 forward primers for TCR Vbeta segments and 13 reverse primers for TCR Jbeta segments. Imported from immuneACCESS, the table was reduced by TCRdb to in-frame sequences with V and J called. These copies leave out some clones; in studies compared against another copy, an unresolved V gene accounts for under half, and the cause of the remainder is not known. The sample has about 140,000 clones on record, around 80% of them singletons. The top ten clonotypes cover over 9.5% of the sample. Sequencing was carried out using PBMCs. These receptors were obtained from an older woman in good health and CMV-seropositive.

The J gene is TRBJ2-5, the V gene TRBV4-2, with D hard to call. The CDR3 sequence is 14 residues long. Per germline, CDR1 LGHNA and CDR2 YNFKEQ. Trimming removed 1 base from V and 5 bases from J, with 11 bases in between. In DNA form, the CDR3 reads TGTGCCAGCAGCCAAGTGGGCCCTGAGGAGACCCAGTACTTC. This gives the protein CASSQVGPEETQYF.

The V and J genes are TRBV28 and TRBJ2-1; no clear D. Germline V gene data show CDR1 as MDHEN and CDR2 as SYDVKM. V was pared by 3 bases and J by 3 bases, with 15 bases between. The CDR3 extends over 16 amino acids. The CDR3 loop reads CASSFFSRRFYNEQFF. CDR3 nucleotides: TGTGCCAGCAGTTTCTTTAGCCGACGTTTCTACAATGAGCAGTTCTTC.

This chain uses TRBV11-2 with TRBJ2-1, with 7 positions matching TRBD2. The V gene's germline CDR1 is SGHAT and CDR2 FQNNGV. This CDR3 is 16 amino acids long. Germline trimming cut 5 bases from V and 7 bases from J; bases unmatched to any gene: 14. CDR3 DNA: TGTGCCAGCAGCCCATCATGGGAGGGCCCATATAATGAGCAGTTCTTC. Its translation is CASSPSWEGPYNEQFF.

This clone was seen a handful of times. The V gene is TRBV4-1, the J gene TRBJ1-5; D might be TRBD1 (6 bases). This CDR3 is 16 amino acids long. V gave up 0 bases and J gave up 2 bases, with 11 bases separating them. Looked up from germline, CDR1 is MGHRA and CDR2 is YSYEKL. In nucleotides, the CDR3 is TGCGCCAGCAGCCAAGATGGAGGGGGGGGCAATCAGCCCCAGCATTTT. Its translation is CASSQDGGGGNQPQHF.